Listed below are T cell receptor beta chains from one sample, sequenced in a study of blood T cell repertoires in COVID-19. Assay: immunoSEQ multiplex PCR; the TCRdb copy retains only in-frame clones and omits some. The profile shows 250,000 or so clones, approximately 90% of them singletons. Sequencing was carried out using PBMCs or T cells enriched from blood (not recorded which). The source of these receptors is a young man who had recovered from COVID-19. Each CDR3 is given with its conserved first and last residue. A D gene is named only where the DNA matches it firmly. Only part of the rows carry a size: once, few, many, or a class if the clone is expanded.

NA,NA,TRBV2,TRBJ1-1,TGTGCCAGCTACCCGGGGACTGAAGCTTTCTTT,CASYPGTEAFF
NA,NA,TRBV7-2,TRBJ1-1,TGTGCCAGCAGCTTAGAGTGGGCCAACACTGAAGCTTTCTTT,CASSLEWANTEAFF
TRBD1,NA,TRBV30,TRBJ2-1,TGTGCCTGGAGTCCAACCGGCGGGACAGGGGTTATTAATGAGCAGTTCTTC,CAWSPTGGTGVINEQFF
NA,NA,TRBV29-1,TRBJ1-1,TGCAGCGTTGAAAACCCAGGGACAAACACTGAAGCTTTCTTT,CSVENPGTNTEAFF
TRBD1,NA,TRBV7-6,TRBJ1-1,TGTGCCAGCAGCTTACTACTCGAGGACCCGGGACAGGCTGATTGGGGCACTGAAGCTTTCTTT,CASSLLLEDPGQADWGTEAFF
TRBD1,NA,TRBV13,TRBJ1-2,TGTGCCAGCAGCTCGGACAGGGTCGGCTACACCTTC,CASSSDRVGYTF
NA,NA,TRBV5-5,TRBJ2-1,TGTGCCAGCAGCTTGGCCCCGCAGAATGAGCAGTTCTTC,CASSLAPQNEQFF
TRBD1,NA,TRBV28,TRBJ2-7,TGTGCCAGCAGTTTGGAAGGGACAGGGAGCTCCTACGAGCAGTACTTC,CASSLEGTGSSYEQYF
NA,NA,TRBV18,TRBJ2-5,TGTGCCAGCTCAGGGTCGGAGCAAGAGACCCAGTACTTC,CASSGSEQETQYF
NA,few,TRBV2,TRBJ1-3,TGTGCCAGCAGTACGGGTCGTCCGTACTCTGGAAACACCATATATTTT,CASSTGRPYSGNTIYF
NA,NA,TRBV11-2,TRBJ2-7,TGTGCCAGCAGCTCGCACAGGTACGAGCAGTACTTC,CASSSHRYEQYF
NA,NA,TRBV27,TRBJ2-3,TGTGCCAGCAGTTATCGGGAGCCCACAGATACGCAGTATTTT,CASSYREPTDTQYF
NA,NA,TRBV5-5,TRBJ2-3,TGTGCCAGCAGCTTTCGGGACTCCCTGGCCGATACGCAGTATTTT,CASSFRDSLADTQYF
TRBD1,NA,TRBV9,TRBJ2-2,TGTGCCAGCAGCCCCCGGGACAGGGGACCGAACACCGGGGAGCTGTTTTTT,CASSPRDRGPNTGELFF
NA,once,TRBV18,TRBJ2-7,TGTGCCAGCTCACCACTCGGTGAGTCCTACGAGCAGTACTTC,CASSPLGESYEQYF
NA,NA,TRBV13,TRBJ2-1,TGTGCCAGCAGCTTTTTGGCTCCCTTGCGAGGAGGATACAATGAGCAGTTCTTC,CASSFLAPLRGGYNEQFF
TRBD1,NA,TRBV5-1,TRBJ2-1,TGCGCCAGCAGCTCGGACAGGGCGAGCTACAATGAGCAGTTCTTC,CASSSDRASYNEQFF
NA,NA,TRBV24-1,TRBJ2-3,TGTGCCACCAGAGGGGCCCAGGCTAGCACAGATACGCAGTATTTT,CATRGAQASTDTQYF
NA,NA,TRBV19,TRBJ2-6,TGTGCCACCAAATCTAGGGGTGGGGCCAACGTCCTGACTTTC,CATKSRGGANVLTF
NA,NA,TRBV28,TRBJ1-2,TGTGCCAGCAGTGGCAGGGGCCATAACTATGGCTACACCTTC,CASSGRGHNYGYTF
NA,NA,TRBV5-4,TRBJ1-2,TGTGCCAGCAGCTTGGGTACAGGGACGTATGGCTACACCTTC,CASSLGTGTYGYTF
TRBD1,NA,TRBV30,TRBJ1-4,TGTGCCTGGAGCGGGGACAGGACTCAGGAAAAACTGTTTTTT,CAWSGDRTQEKLFF
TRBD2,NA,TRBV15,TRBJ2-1,TGTGCCACCAGCAGGGGACTAGCGGACCTCTACAATGAGCAGTTCTTC,CATSRGLADLYNEQFF
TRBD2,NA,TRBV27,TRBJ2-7,TGTGCCACCGGGGGGAGCGAGACCTACGAGCAGTACTTC,CATGGSETYEQYF
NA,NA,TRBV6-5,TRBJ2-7,TGTGCCAGCCGACTAGACCCCCGCTCCTACGAGCAGTACTTC,CASRLDPRSYEQYF
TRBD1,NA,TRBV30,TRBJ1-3,TGTGCCTCTAGACAGGGACACTCTGGAAACACCATATATTTT,CASRQGHSGNTIYF
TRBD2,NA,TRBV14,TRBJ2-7,TGTGCCAGCAGCCAAGGCCCGGGACGGAGGGACTACTCCTACGAGCAGTACTTC,CASSQGPGRRDYSYEQYF
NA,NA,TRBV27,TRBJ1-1,TGTGCCAGCAGTTTATCCCCGGAGGTCAGGCCGGGTTTT,CASSLSPEVRPGF
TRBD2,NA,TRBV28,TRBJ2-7,TGTGCCAGCACTAAAGCGGGGGTTTCCTACGAGCAGTACTTC,CASTKAGVSYEQYF
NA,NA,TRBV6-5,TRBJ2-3,TGTGCCAGCAGTTACTCTCCAGGGGGCACAGATACGCAGTATTTT,CASSYSPGGTDTQYF
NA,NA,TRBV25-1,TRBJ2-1,TGTGCCAGCAGTGAAGTCGCTACAACAGGGATTAATGAGCAGTTCTTC,CASSEVATTGINEQFF
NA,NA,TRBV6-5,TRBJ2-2,TGTGCCACCGCACGGGGGAACACCGGGGAGCTGTTTTTT,CATARGNTGELFF
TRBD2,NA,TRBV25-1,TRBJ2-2,TGTGCCAGCAGTGGGGTCCTAGCGGGAGCCGGGGAGCTGTTTTTT,CASSGVLAGAGELFF
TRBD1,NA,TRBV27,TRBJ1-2,TGTGCCAGTACCGCGTATGGGCAGGGGGTTTTAAATGGCTACACCTTC,CASTAYGQGVLNGYTF
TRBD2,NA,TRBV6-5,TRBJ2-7,TGTGCCAGCAGCCAACTAGCGGGGGCCACGTACGAGCAGTACTTC,CASSQLAGATYEQYF
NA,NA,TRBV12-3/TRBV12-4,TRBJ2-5,TGTGCCAGCAGTTTAGGGCTCTTAGAGACCCAGTACTTC,CASSLGLLETQYF
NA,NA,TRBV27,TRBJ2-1,TGTGCCAGCAGTCCCGGGACTCAAAAAACGTACAATGAGCAGTTCTTC,CASSPGTQKTYNEQFF
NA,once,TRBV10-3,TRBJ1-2,TGTGCCTCCATCGGTGAGAAAGGAGGGAGAGGCTACACCTTC,CASIGEKGGRGYTF
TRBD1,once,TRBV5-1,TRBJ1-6,TGCGCCAGCAGGGGACAGGGTAGCCATTCACCCCTCCACTTT,CASRGQGSHSPLHF
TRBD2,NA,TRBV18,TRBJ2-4,TGTGCCAGCTCACCCCTACTCGGACTAGCGGGAGCGGGCAACATTCAGTACTTC,CASSPLLGLAGAGNIQYF
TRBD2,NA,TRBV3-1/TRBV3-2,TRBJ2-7,TGTGCCAGCAGCCAACTAAGCGGGAGCGGGAACGAGCAGTACTTC,CASSQLSGSGNEQYF
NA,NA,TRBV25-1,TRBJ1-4,TGTGCCAGCAGTGCCGCAGGGCCTAATGAAAAACTGTTTTTT,CASSAAGPNEKLFF
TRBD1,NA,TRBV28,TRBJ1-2,TGTGCCAGCAGTGCGACAGGGCGTCAGGGCTACACCTTC,CASSATGRQGYTF
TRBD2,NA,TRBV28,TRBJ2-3,TGTGCCAGCAGTCTTAGCGGGAGGGGCACAGATACGCAGTATTTT,CASSLSGRGTDTQYF
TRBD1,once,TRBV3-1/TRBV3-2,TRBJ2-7,TGTGCCAGCAGCCCTACAGACAGGGAATATGGCGAGCAGTACTTC,CASSPTDREYGEQYF
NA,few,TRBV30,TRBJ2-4,TGTGCCTGGAGTGTAGGGGGGGACAAAAACATTCAGTACTTC,CAWSVGGDKNIQYF
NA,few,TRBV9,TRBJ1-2,TGTGCCAGCAGCCCCGGGACAAGACGTGGCTACACCTTC,CASSPGTRRGYTF
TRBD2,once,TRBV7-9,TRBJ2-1,TGTGCCAGCAGCTCAAACATAGGACTAGCGGGAGGGGATGAGCAGTTCTTC,CASSSNIGLAGGDEQFF
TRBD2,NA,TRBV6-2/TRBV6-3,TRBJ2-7,TGTGCCAGCAGTTCCGGGACTAGCGGGACCTACGAGCAGTACTTC,CASSSGTSGTYEQYF
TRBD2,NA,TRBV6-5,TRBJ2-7,TGTGCCAGCAGGGAGCGGGGACCTTACGAGCAGTACTTC,CASRERGPYEQYF
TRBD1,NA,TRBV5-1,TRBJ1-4,TGCGCCAGCCGCCTCGGGACAGGGGCTGAAAAACTGTTTTTT,CASRLGTGAEKLFF
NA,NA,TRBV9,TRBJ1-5,TGTGCCAGCAGCGTAGCCGGGGGGCCCAATCAGCCCCAGCATTTT,CASSVAGGPNQPQHF